These 30 T cell receptor beta chains were sequenced from one sample in a study of blood T cell repertoires in COVID-19. Generated by immunoSEQ multiplex PCR, the TCRdb table keeps only in-frame clones and is missing some. Counted here are about 140,000 clones, about 82% occurring once; the ten biggest clones make up around 4.8%. The sequencing sample was made of peripheral blood. The receptors stem from a woman over 75 with active or convalescent COVID-19.

V gene TRBV3-1 (or the pseudogene TRBV3-2) combines with J gene TRBJ2-2; D perhaps matches TRBD2 (5 bases). Germline loops: CDR1 LGHDT, CDR2 YNNKEL (reference sequence). V was cut by 3 bases and J by 4 bases, with 15 bases left in between. The CDR3 length is 16 residues. CDR3 nucleotides: TGTGCCAGCAGCCACCCGGGAAAGGGAGTCACCGGGGAGCTGTTTTTT. It yields the protein CASSHPGKGVTGELFF.

This rearrangement joins TRBV7-2 to TRBJ2-7; D might be TRBD2 (6 bases). The CDR3 runs to 15 residues. Germline lookup yields CDR1 SGHTA and CDR2 FQGNSA. V lost 3 bases to trimming and J lost 3 bases, with 15 bases between them. The CDR3: CASSFFGGANYEQYF. The CDR3 DNA is TGTGCCAGCAGCTTTTTCGGGGGAGCTAACTACGAGCAGTACTTC.

The chain employs TRBV28 and TRBJ2-7, with D perhaps matching TRBD1 (6 bases). This CDR3 has 18 amino acids. Germline V gives CDR1 MDHEN, CDR2 SYDVKM. V shed 6 bases and J shed 0 bases, with 24 bases lying between them. CDR3 DNA: TGTGCCAGCAGAAGCGTTCTGGGTACAGGGAAAAGCTCCTACGAGCAGTACTTC. This translates into CASRSVLGTGKSSYEQYF. The full variable domain, in which reference TRBV28 and TRBJ2-7 provide the parts outside the CDR3, is DVKVTQSSRYLVKRTGEKVFLECVQDMDHENMFWYRQDPGLGLRLIYFSYDVKMKEKGDIPEGYSVSREKKERFSLILESASTNQTSMYLCASRSVLGTGKSSYEQYFGPGTRLTVT.

This clone was recorded a few times. The V gene is TRBV13, the J gene TRBJ1-6; TRBD1 matches at 8 bases. CDR3 length: 16 amino acids. Germline trimming cut 0 bases from V and 4 bases from J; bases unmatched to any gene: 2. From germline, CDR1 is PRHDT and CDR2 FYEKMQ (reference sequence). CDR3 in amino acids: CASSLGQGGYNSPLHF. The CDR3, as DNA: TGTGCCAGCAGCTTAGGACAGGGGGGGTATAATTCACCCCTCCACTTT.

The chain employs TRBV7-8 and TRBJ2-3; 7 nucleotides agree with TRBD2. The germline V gene encodes CDR1 SGHVS and CDR2 FQNEAQ. This CDR3 is 19 amino acids long. The V gene end was trimmed by 4 bases and the J gene end by 4 bases; junction bases not matched to a gene: 20. The CDR3 region is CASSYRGVAGLKGADTQYF. The CDR3 bases are TGTGCCAGCAGCTATAGAGGGGTAGCGGGCCTTAAAGGGGCAGATACGCAGTATTTT.

The CDR3 is CASSLSRLAGGPISTDTQYF. CDR3 sequence (DNA): TGTGCCAGCAGTTTATCCCGTTTGGCGGGGGGGCCTATTAGCACAGATACGCAGTATTTT. V is TRBV28 and J is TRBJ2-3; 9 bases fit TRBD2. CDR3 length: 20 amino acids. J gave up 0 bases and V 1 base, and 14 bases lay outside the gene matches. CDR1 and CDR2 from the germline V gene are MDHEN and SYDVKM. The whole variable domain, filled in from reference TRBV28 and TRBJ2-3, reads DVKVTQSSRYLVKRTGEKVFLECVQDMDHENMFWYRQDPGLGLRLIYFSYDVKMKEKGDIPEGYSVSREKKERFSLILESASTNQTSMYLCASSLSRLAGGPISTDTQYFGPGTRLTVL.

The chain is built from TRBV6-5 and TRBJ1-2; D may be TRBD1 (5 bases). CDR3 length: 14 amino acids. Trimming took 2 bases from V and 6 from J, leaving 13 bases between them. CDR1 MNHEY and CDR2 SVGAGI come from the germline V gene. CDR3 protein: CASSYQGGKNGYTF. In DNA form, the CDR3 reads TGTGCCAGCAGTTACCAGGGAGGGAAGAATGGCTACACCTTC.

This clone was recorded only once. This chain links TRBV4-2 with TRBJ2-3, with 11 bases that match TRBD2. Looked up from germline, CDR1 is LGHNA and CDR2 is YNFKEQ. This CDR3 has 16 amino acids. J was trimmed by 6 bases and V by 7 bases; bases with no gene match: 12. The CDR3 nucleotides are TGTGCCAGCACCAAAAGAGCAGGGACTAGCGGCGATACGCAGTATTTT. Translating it yields CASTKRAGTSGDTQYF.

The CDR3 DNA reads as TGTGCCAGCAGCTATATCGGGGTAGCGGGGGGCACAGATACGCAGTATTTT. It yields the protein CASSYIGVAGGTDTQYF. The V gene is TRBV7-9, the J gene TRBJ2-3; TRBD2 matches 9 bases. Germline V gives CDR1 SEHNR, CDR2 FQNEAQ (reference sequence). This CDR3 spans 17 amino acids. With 4 bases clipped from V and 1 base from J, the junction kept 9 bases outside the gene matches.

The V call is TRBV6-6, the J call TRBJ1-1; 8 positions match TRBD1. Germline V gene data show CDR1 as MNHNY and CDR2 as SVGAGI (reference sequence). The CDR3 totals 13 residues. V gave up 6 bases and J gave up 1 base; unmatched junction bases: 1. In nucleotides, the CDR3 is TGTGCCAGCAGGGACAGGGAGAACACTGAAGCTTTCTTT. Its translation: CASRDRENTEAFF.

The J gene is TRBJ1-2, the V gene TRBV30; 10 bases are a match to TRBD1. The CDR3 covers 15 residues. V was pared by 2 bases and J by 4 bases, with 7 bases of the junction left unmatched. Germline-derived CDR1 and CDR2 are GTSNPN and SVGIG (reference sequence). CDR3 nucleotides: TGTGCCTGGAGTCGTAAAGGACAGGGGGTCTATGGCTACACCTTC. Protein sequence: CAWSRKGQGVYGYTF. The full variable domain, its missing parts supplied by reference TRBV30 and TRBJ1-2, is SQTIHQWPATLVQPVGSPLSLECTVEGTSNPNLYWYRQAAGRGLQLLFYSVGIGQISSEVPQNLSASRPQDRQFILSSKKLLLSDSGFYLCAWSRKGQGVYGYTFGSGTRLTVV.

The chain recombines TRBV10-3 with TRBJ1-5, with 12 bases matching TRBD1. The CDR3 runs to 21 residues. The ends lost 0 bases at V and 0 bases at J; junction bases unmatched: 12. Germline lookup yields CDR1 ENHRY and CDR2 SYGVKD. CDR3 bases: TGTGCCATCAGTGAGTCAAGGGGACAGGGGGCGGCCGTTTATAGCAATCAGCCCCAGCATTTT. This codes for CAISESRGQGAAVYSNQPQHF.

The chain is built from TRBV19 and TRBJ1-2, with 9 bases that match TRBD1. The ends lost 6 bases at V and 4 bases at J; junction bases unmatched: 3. This CDR3 comprises 13 residues. CDR1 and CDR2 (germline): LNHDA, SQIVND (reference sequence). The CDR3 region is CASRGTGFYGYTF. In nucleotides, the CDR3 is TGTGCCAGTAGAGGGACAGGGTTCTATGGCTACACCTTC.

This sequence joins TRBV3-1 (or the pseudogene TRBV3-2) and TRBJ1-4, with D possibly TRBD1 on 6 matching bases. V was pared by 6 bases and J by 10 bases, with 15 bases between. Looked up from germline, CDR1 is LGHDT and CDR2 is YNNKEL (reference sequence). The CDR3 sequence is 13 residues long. The CDR3 loop reads CASRTPGDGKLFF. DNA of the CDR3: TGTGCCAGCAGGACCCCAGGGGATGGAAAACTGTTTTTT.

The chain links TRBV6-5 to TRBJ1-1; 7 nucleotides match TRBD1. Per germline, CDR1 MNHEY and CDR2 SVGAGI. This CDR3 contains 15 residues. The V segment lost 5 bases and the J segment 11 bases; nucleotides outside the gene matches: 17. The CDR3 DNA sequence: TGTGCCAGCAGTCAACTTAGCACCGCTAGACAGGGTGCTTTCTTT. Translating gives CASSQLSTARQGAFF.

This clone has only a few counts. The chain recombines TRBV6-6 with TRBJ1-2; no clear D. Germline CDR1 reads MNHNY; CDR2 reads SVGAGI (reference sequence). V was clipped by 4 bases and J by 2 bases, with 17 bases between them. The CDR3 runs 16 residues. The CDR3 coding sequence is TGTGCCAGCAGTTCGTTTCCCGCGCCTGAAAACTATGGCTACACCTTC. Encoded protein: CASSSFPAPENYGYTF.

The chain combines TRBV9 with TRBJ1-2; 7 nucleotides agree with TRBD1. CDR1 and CDR2 from the germline V gene are SGDLS and YYNGEE. The CDR3 runs to 15 residues. With V trimmed by 3 bases and J by 1 base, 6 bases remained unmatched. The CDR3 coding sequence is TGTGCCAGCAGCGCCGACAGGGCTCTTAACTATGGCTACACCTTC. Protein: CASSADRALNYGYTF.

J is TRBJ1-2 and V is TRBV18, with 7 bases matching TRBD1. V lost 4 bases and J lost 8; bases outside the gene matches: 13. Germline-derived CDR1 and CDR2 are KGHSH and LQKENI. The length of the CDR3 is 15 residues. This CDR3 is CASSLTQGWYEGYTF. CDR3 nucleotides: TGTGCCAGCTCACTAACACAGGGGTGGTATGAAGGCTACACCTTC.

This chain joins TRBV4-1 and TRBJ1-3; possibly TRBD1 for D (6 bases). CDR3 length: 19 amino acids. CDR1 and CDR2 (germline): MGHRA, YSYEKL. V was clipped by 6 bases and J by 2 bases, with 26 bases between them. The CDR3 region is CASRLDPGGPGGTGNTIYF. CDR3 bases: TGCGCCAGCAGACTAGACCCCGGGGGGCCCGGGGGGACTGGAAACACCATATATTTT.

The V call is TRBV5-8, the J call TRBJ1-5, with TRBD1 identical over 7 bases. The V gene end was trimmed by 3 bases and the J gene end by 0 bases; junction bases not matched to a gene: 9. Germline CDR1 reads SGHTS; CDR2 reads YDEGEE. The CDR3 extends over 17 amino acids. The CDR3 bases are TGTGCCAGCAGCTCGCTATCCGGGACAGTTAGCAATCAGCCCCAGCATTTT. Protein product: CASSSLSGTVSNQPQHF.

This sequence joins TRBV6-2 or TRBV6-3 and TRBJ2-5; TRBD2 aligns across 11 bases. Germline V gene lookup returns CDR1 MNHEY and CDR2 SVGEGT. J gave up 0 bases and V 5 bases, and 8 bases lay outside the gene matches. This CDR3 is 17 amino acids long. The CDR3 sequence: CASSLPASGGYQETQYF. CDR3 bases: TGTGCCAGCAGTCTCCCGGCTAGCGGGGGGTACCAAGAGACCCAGTACTTC.

J is TRBJ1-2 and V is TRBV5-1; no reliable D call. The ends were cut back, 3 bases at V and 6 bases at J, with 15 bases in the middle. CDR1 is SGHRS, CDR2 YFSETQ, per germline. CDR3 length equals 14 residues. CDR3 in DNA: TGCGCCAGCAGCTCGGAGGTTCGTGGAAATGGCTACACCTTC. It codes for CASSSEVRGNGYTF.

The V gene is TRBV2, the J gene TRBJ1-5, with TRBD1 identical over 8 bases. CDR3 length: 15 residues. The germline gives CDR1 SNHLY, CDR2 FYNNEI. With 6 bases clipped from V and 4 bases from J, the junction kept 8 bases outside the gene matches. CDR3 amino acids: CASRRQGIKNQPQHF. The CDR3 nucleotides are TGTGCCAGCAGACGACAGGGGATTAAGAATCAGCCCCAGCATTTT.

The rearrangement joins TRBV7-2 to TRBJ2-5, with D possibly matching TRBD1 (5 bases). From germline, CDR1 is SGHTA and CDR2 FQGNSA. Trimming pared 3 bases from V and 2 bases from J, leaving 16 bases between. CDR3 size: 16 residues. The CDR3 spells CASSFRDVLAQETQYF. The CDR3, as DNA: TGTGCCAGCAGCTTCAGGGATGTCTTGGCGCAAGAGACCCAGTACTTC.

The rearrangement joins TRBV6-1 to TRBJ2-7; D gene ambiguous. Deletions cut 2 bases from V and 3 bases from J, with 11 bases between. The CDR3 loop spans 14 amino acids. The V gene's germline CDR1 is MNHNS and CDR2 SASEGT. The CDR3 here is CASSESGRIYEQYF. DNA of the CDR3: TGTGCCAGCAGTGAAAGTGGCAGGATCTACGAGCAGTACTTC.

This chain uses TRBV13 with TRBJ1-6; 8 bases fit TRBD1. The CDR3 runs 14 residues. Germline V gene data show CDR1 as PRHDT and CDR2 as FYEKMQ (reference sequence). Losses at the gene ends were 5 bases for V and 5 bases for J; bases not matched to a gene: 2. The chain's CDR3 is CASSRDRNNSPLHF. The DNA of the CDR3 is TGTGCCAGCAGCCGGGACAGGAATAATTCACCCCTCCACTTT.

The chain recombines TRBV30 with TRBJ2-6; D not resolved. V was shortened by 8 bases and J by 2 bases, with 10 bases between the two germline ends. CDR1 and CDR2 from the germline V gene are GTSNPN and SVGIG (reference sequence). CDR3 size: 13 residues. CDR3 protein: CAQTRPGANVLTF. The CDR3 nucleotides read TGTGCCCAAACGCGGCCTGGGGCCAACGTCCTGACTTTC.

The rearrangement uses TRBV14 and TRBJ2-7; possibly TRBD2 for D (6 bases). V was shortened by 0 bases and J by 5 bases, with 11 bases between the two germline ends. There are 14 residues in the CDR3. The germline gives CDR1 SGHDN, CDR2 FVKESK. CDR3 DNA: TGTGCCAGCAGCCAAGATTGGGGGGTTAACGAGCAGTACTTC. This translates into CASSQDWGVNEQYF.

CDR3 bases: TGTGCCAGTAGGGACAGAGGACGGGGTGAGCAGTTCTTC. Encoded protein: CASRDRGRGEQFF. The V gene is TRBV19, the J gene TRBJ2-1, with a weak D call TRBD1 (6 bases). V was clipped by 6 bases and J by 9 bases, with 15 bases between them. Germline V CDR1 and CDR2: LNHDA, SQIVND (reference sequence). The CDR3 runs 13 residues.

The chain recombines TRBV11-2 with TRBJ1-1; D uncertain. The ends were cut back, 0 bases at V and 11 bases at J, with 10 bases in the middle. The V gene's germline CDR1 is SGHAT and CDR2 FQNNGV. The CDR3 sequence is 12 residues long. The CDR3 spells CASSLDRFGAFF. The DNA for the CDR3 is TGTGCCAGCAGCTTAGACAGGTTTGGGGCTTTCTTT.